This T cell receptor (beta chain) was recorded in a study of response to subunit inactivated influenza vaccine. Findings and caveats of the study: Seasonal influenza vaccination, on each occasion, was suggested by the authors to recruit few new T cells.

CDR1 is SGHKS, CDR2 YYEKEE, per germline (reference sequence). Trimming shortened V by 4 bases and J by 4 bases, and 8 bases separated the two germline ends. The CDR3 extends over 12 amino acids. TCRdb recomputed calls from the RT-PCR reads with MiXCR, one row per CDR3 protein. The sample yields a few hundred thousand distinct CDR3 sequences, 9.5% to 13% seen once. As to this clonotype: Its target is not known.

The chain employs TRBV5-5 and TRBJ1-2; D is perhaps TRBD1 (5 bases). The material sequenced was PBMCs from blood, taken about 40 days after vaccination. This TCR came from a man in his fifties who received an inactivated influenza vaccine. The CDR3 reads CASSRDAYGYTF. In DNA, the CDR3 is TGTGCCAGCAGCAGGGACGCCTATGGCTACACCTTC. The full variable domain, completed using reference TRBV5-5 and TRBJ1-2, is DAGVTQSPTHLIKTRGQQVTLRCSPISGHKSVSWYQQVLGQGPQFIFQYYEKEERGRGNFPDRFSARQFPNYSSELNVNALLLGDSALYLCASSRDAYGYTFGSGTRLTVV.